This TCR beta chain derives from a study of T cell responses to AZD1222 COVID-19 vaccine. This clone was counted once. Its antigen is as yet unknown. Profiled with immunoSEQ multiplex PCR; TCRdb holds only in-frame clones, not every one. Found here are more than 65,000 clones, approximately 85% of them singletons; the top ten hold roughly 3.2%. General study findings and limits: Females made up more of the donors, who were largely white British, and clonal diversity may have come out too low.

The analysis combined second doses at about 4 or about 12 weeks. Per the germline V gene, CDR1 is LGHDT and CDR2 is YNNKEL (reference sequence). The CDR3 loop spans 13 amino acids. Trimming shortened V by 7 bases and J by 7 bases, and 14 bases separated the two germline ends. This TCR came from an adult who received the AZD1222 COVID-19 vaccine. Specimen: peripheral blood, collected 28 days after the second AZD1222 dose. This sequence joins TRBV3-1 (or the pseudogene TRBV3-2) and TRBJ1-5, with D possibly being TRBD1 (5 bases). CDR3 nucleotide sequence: TGTGCCAGCAACGCTGGGGGGAACCAGCCCCAGCATTTT. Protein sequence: CASNAGGNQPQHF.